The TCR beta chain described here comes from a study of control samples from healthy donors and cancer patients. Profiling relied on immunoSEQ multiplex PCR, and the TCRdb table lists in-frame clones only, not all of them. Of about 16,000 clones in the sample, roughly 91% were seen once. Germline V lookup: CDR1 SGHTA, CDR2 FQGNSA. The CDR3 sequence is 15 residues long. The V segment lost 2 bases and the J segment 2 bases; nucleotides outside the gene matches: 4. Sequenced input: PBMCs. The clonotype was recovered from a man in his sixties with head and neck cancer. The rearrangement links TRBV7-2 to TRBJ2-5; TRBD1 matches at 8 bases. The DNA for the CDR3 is TGTGCCAGCAGCTTACGGACAGGGACACAAGAGACCCAGTACTTC. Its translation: CASSLRTGTQETQYF.